These T cell receptor beta chains were read from a single sample in a study of shared clonotypes between healthy human individuals. Repertoires were generated with immunoSEQ multiplex PCR, while TCRdb's copy carries only in-frame clones and drops some. The table includes some 2 million clones, 85% to 95% detected once. Sequences were obtained from naive CD8+ T cells sorted from blood. The receptors originated from a man between 18 and 35 years old in good health. The CDR3 runs from the conserved cysteine through the conserved F or W. Each record gives: V gene, J gene, CDR3 protein.

v_gene: TRBV30; j_gene: TRBJ1-1; CDR3aa: CAWSVTGFTEAFF
v_gene: TRBV9; j_gene: TRBJ1-1; CDR3aa: CASSPGTKMSTEAFF
v_gene: TRBV4-3; j_gene: TRBJ2-1; CDR3aa: CASSQRNSGFNEQFF
v_gene: TRBV4-1; j_gene: TRBJ1-4; CDR3aa: CASSQDTGARNEKLFF
v_gene: TRBV30; j_gene: TRBJ2-3; CDR3aa: CAWSETSNTDTQYF
v_gene: TRBV7-9; j_gene: TRBJ2-5; CDR3aa: CASLPPGTEFQETQYF
v_gene: TRBV6-6; j_gene: TRBJ1-6; CDR3aa: CASSYSETGYSPLHF
v_gene: TRBV18; j_gene: TRBJ2-3; CDR3aa: CASSSEDTQYF
v_gene: TRBV5-6; j_gene: TRBJ1-1; CDR3aa: CASSLWTGAATEAFF
v_gene: TRBV6-5; j_gene: TRBJ2-2; CDR3aa: CASSWGEGTGELFF
v_gene: TRBV10-3; j_gene: TRBJ1-1; CDR3aa: CAISGSGWDTEAFF
v_gene: TRBV5-4; j_gene: TRBJ2-7; CDR3aa: CASSSWTDSYEQYF
v_gene: TRBV30; j_gene: TRBJ2-5; CDR3aa: CAWSVLVGETQYF
v_gene: TRBV2; j_gene: TRBJ1-4; CDR3aa: CASILTGPWDNEKLFF
v_gene: TRBV6-1; j_gene: TRBJ2-7; CDR3aa: CASTQRGGSYEQYF
v_gene: TRBV7-6; j_gene: TRBJ2-7; CDR3aa: CASSLEAGTNYEQYF
v_gene: TRBV5-1; j_gene: TRBJ2-3; CDR3aa: CASRGEDTQYF
v_gene: TRBV6-6; j_gene: TRBJ1-1; CDR3aa: CASSYWDSEGTEAFF
v_gene: TRBV6-1; j_gene: TRBJ2-7; CDR3aa: CASSEGPALIYEQYF
v_gene: TRBV7-9; j_gene: TRBJ2-1; CDR3aa: CASSPSRVDVGYEQFF
v_gene: TRBV7-2; j_gene: TRBJ2-7; CDR3aa: CASSFGTGVYEQYF
v_gene: TRBV29-1; j_gene: TRBJ2-7; CDR3aa: CSAQTGRGYEQYF
v_gene: TRBV7-9; j_gene: TRBJ2-5; CDR3aa: CASSHPGQEETQYF
v_gene: TRBV4-1; j_gene: TRBJ1-2; CDR3aa: CASSQDLETATNYGYTF
v_gene: TRBV2; j_gene: TRBJ2-3; CDR3aa: CASSDELFGTSRTDTQYF
v_gene: TRBV28; j_gene: TRBJ2-1; CDR3aa: CASSGFTGSSYNEQFF
v_gene: TRBV19; j_gene: TRBJ2-7; CDR3aa: CASSIIPGQGKYEQYF
v_gene: TRBV6-1; j_gene: TRBJ2-7; CDR3aa: CASRDTGYEQYF
v_gene: TRBV7-9; j_gene: TRBJ1-6; CDR3aa: CASHGTGASISSPLHF
v_gene: TRBV10-3; j_gene: TRBJ2-5; CDR3aa: CAISELAVQGGETQYF
v_gene: TRBV28; j_gene: TRBJ1-3; CDR3aa: CASSLGREAVGNTIYF
v_gene: TRBV21-1; j_gene: TRBJ2-1; CDR3aa: CASSAGGVAGYNEQFF
v_gene: TRBV5-6; j_gene: TRBJ2-7; CDR3aa: CASSPGGQGKTYEQYF
v_gene: TRBV7-8; j_gene: TRBJ2-7; CDR3aa: CASSLQLAGPSYEQYF
v_gene: TRBV27; j_gene: TRBJ2-5; CDR3aa: CASSLIGVAGLQETQYF
v_gene: TRBV7-8; j_gene: TRBJ2-3; CDR3aa: CASSRVTEAGGYTDTQYF
v_gene: TRBV2; j_gene: TRBJ2-7; CDR3aa: CASSEPGGSYEQYF
v_gene: TRBV5-1; j_gene: TRBJ2-1; CDR3aa: CASSLGTSGRADGEQFF
v_gene: TRBV2; j_gene: TRBJ1-1; CDR3aa: CASRAQNTEAFF
v_gene: TRBV4-1; j_gene: TRBJ2-7; CDR3aa: CASSQAHSYEQYF
v_gene: TRBV5-1; j_gene: TRBJ2-7; CDR3aa: CASSLSGQGTYEQYF
v_gene: TRBV7-9; j_gene: TRBJ2-2; CDR3aa: CASDEHTGELFF